The sequence of this TCR beta chain was determined in a study of OX40 agonist ivuxolimab in advanced cancers. Germline loops: CDR1 SGHRS, CDR2 YFSETQ. CDR3 size: 15 residues. Deletions cut 6 bases from V and 5 bases from J, with 20 bases between. Whole-study findings and limits: CD8+ T cells were the subset that, on average, had more expanded clones than CD4+.

Of note for this clone: The antigen remains unidentified.

The table came from immunoSEQ multiplex PCR; TCRdb's copy has only in-frame clones and leaves some out. The table has tens of thousands of clones, over 75% seen once; the top ten hold about 0.66%. This chain connects TRBV5-1 to TRBJ1-2, with D unclear. This TCR was recovered from an adult with an advanced solid tumor such as melanoma, head and neck, liver or kidney cancer. The sample in question was CD4+ or CD8+ T cells sorted from blood, obtained in a trial of the OX40 agonist ivuxolimab. The CDR3 nucleotides are TGCGCCAGCAAACCAAGCAGTACAGCCTTGTATGGCTACACCTTC. Translation: CASKPSSTALYGYTF.